These T cell receptor beta chains were read from a single sample in a study of healthy donors' naive CD4 and CD8 T cells. One entry per CDR3 protein results from TCRdb running MiXCR on the reads. The table has 150,000 to 200,000 distinct CDR3 sequences, around three quarters seen once. Sequencing was carried out using naive CD4+ and CD8+ T cells sorted from blood, pooled from several donors. These receptor sequences come from a pool of human donors in good health; the sample pools cells from several healthy donors. Both conserved end residues are part of each CDR3. Fields, in order: clone size, D gene, J gene, V gene, CDR3 protein, CDR3 DNA. A D gene is named only where the DNA matches it firmly. Clone size appears in some rows only: once, few, many, or a class for an expanded clone.

size: once; D: .; J: TRBJ1-2; V: TRBV6-5; CDR3: CASSYGPPTTGTNYGYTF; DNA: TGTGCCAGCAGTTACGGGCCCCCTACAACAGGGACTAACTATGGCTACACCTTC
size: many; D: .; J: TRBJ1-5; V: TRBV5-1; CDR3: CASSLDSNQPQHF; DNA: TGCGCCAGCAGCTTGGACAGCAATCAGCCCCAGCATTTT
size: few; D: .; J: TRBJ2-7; V: TRBV19; CDR3: CASSTPGTRPYEQYF; DNA: TGTGCCAGTAGTACCCCCGGGACACGGCCCTACGAGCAGTACTTC
size: .; D: .; J: TRBJ1-5; V: TRBV19; CDR3: CASSIMGLSQPQHF; DNA: TGTGCCAGTAGTATAATGGGCTTGAGTCAGCCCCAGCATTTT
size: .; D: TRBD2; J: TRBJ2-1; V: TRBV29-1; CDR3: CSVRLAGGLSYNEQFF; DNA: TGCAGCGTTAGACTAGCGGGAGGACTCTCCTACAATGAGCAGTTCTTC
size: .; D: .; J: TRBJ1-6; V: TRBV11-2; CDR3: CASRERWPYNSPLHF; DNA: TGTGCCAGCCGAGAGAGATGGCCCTATAATTCACCCCTCCACTTT
size: .; D: .; J: TRBJ1-1; V: TRBV19; CDR3: CASSPTENTEAFF; DNA: TGTGCCAGTAGCCCCACAGAGAACACTGAAGCTTTCTTT
size: .; D: TRBD1; J: TRBJ2-7; V: TRBV5-1; CDR3: CASSLTQGAHYEQYF; DNA: TGCGCCAGCAGCTTGACCCAGGGGGCCCACTACGAGCAGTACTTC
size: few; D: TRBD2; J: TRBJ2-7; V: TRBV12-5; CDR3: CASGLEGLARSYEQYF; DNA: TGTGCTAGTGGTTTGGAGGGACTAGCGAGGTCCTACGAGCAGTACTTC
size: .; D: .; J: TRBJ1-5; V: TRBV30; CDR3: CAWSGSPNQPQHF; DNA: TGTGCCTGGAGTGGGAGCCCCAATCAGCCCCAGCATTTT
size: .; D: .; J: TRBJ2-7; V: TRBV27; CDR3: CATSGLSSEQYF; DNA: TGTGCCACCTCGGGACTCTCCTCCGAGCAGTACTTC
size: .; D: .; J: TRBJ1-1; V: TRBV27; CDR3: CASTSGHMNTEAFF; DNA: TGTGCCAGCACCTCAGGACACATGAACACTGAAGCTTTCTTT
size: .; D: .; J: TRBJ2-3; V: TRBV30; CDR3: CAWSVFQAPGADTQYF; DNA: TGTGCCTGGAGTGTATTCCAGGCTCCTGGGGCAGATACGCAGTATTTT
size: few; D: .; J: TRBJ2-7; V: TRBV19; CDR3: CASAVLGSYEQYF; DNA: TGTGCCAGCGCAGTACTGGGGAGTTATGAGCAGTACTTC
size: .; D: .; J: TRBJ1-1; V: TRBV29-1; CDR3: CSAVPQMNTEAFF; DNA: TGCAGCGCTGTACCGCAAATGAACACTGAAGCTTTCTTT
size: few; D: .; J: TRBJ2-1; V: TRBV5-6; CDR3: CASSLTGQFF; DNA: TGTGCCAGCAGCTTGACCGGGCAGTTTTTC
size: .; D: TRBD1; J: TRBJ1-1; V: TRBV14; CDR3: CASSQDLGQAYTEAFF; DNA: TGTGCCAGCAGCCAAGACCTTGGACAGGCGTACACTGAAGCTTTCTTT
size: .; D: .; J: TRBJ1-5; V: TRBV19; CDR3: CASSIRGNQPQHF; DNA: TGTGCCAGTAGTATCAGGGGCAATCAGCCCCAGCATTTT
size: .; D: .; J: TRBJ2-1; V: TRBV24-1; CDR3: CATSDSANNEQFF; DNA: TGTGCCACCAGTGATTCAGCCAACAATGAGCAGTTCTTC
size: few; D: .; J: TRBJ2-5; V: TRBV19; CDR3: CASSIEAAQETQYF; DNA: TGTGCCAGTAGTATAGAGGCAGCTCAAGAGACCCAGTACTTC
size: few; D: .; J: TRBJ2-7; V: TRBV19; CDR3: CASSVGTVYEQYF; DNA: TGTGCCAGTAGTGTGGGGACGGTCTACGAGCAGTACTTC
size: .; D: .; J: TRBJ1-5; V: TRBV27; CDR3: CASSSLGLSNQPQHF; DNA: TGTGCCAGCAGTTCGCTAGGGTTGAGCAATCAGCCCCAGCATTTT
size: .; D: .; J: TRBJ2-7; V: TRBV10-2; CDR3: CASSGGGHTYEQYF; DNA: TGCGCCAGCAGTGGGGGTGGCCATACCTACGAGCAGTACTTC
size: few; D: .; J: TRBJ1-1; V: TRBV6-6; CDR3: CASSYQFRGTYTEAFF; DNA: TGTGCCAGCAGTTACCAATTTAGGGGAACCTACACTGAAGCTTTCTTT
size: .; D: .; J: TRBJ2-3; V: TRBV30; CDR3: CAWSVGGDTQYF; DNA: TGTGCCTGGAGTGTAGGCGGGGATACGCAGTATTTT
size: .; D: .; J: TRBJ2-7; V: TRBV12-5; CDR3: CASGSLGQDPPPYEQYF; DNA: TGTGCTAGTGGTTCCTTGGGGCAAGACCCTCCGCCCTACGAGCAGTACTTC
size: .; D: TRBD1; J: TRBJ2-7; V: TRBV6-2/TRBV6-3; CDR3: CASSRRQGTYEQYF; DNA: TGTGCCAGCTCTCGGCGACAGGGGACCTACGAGCAGTACTTC
size: .; D: TRBD2; J: TRBJ2-1; V: TRBV19; CDR3: CASSRRREGNEQFF; DNA: TGTGCCAGTAGTCGTCGCAGGGAGGGAAATGAGCAGTTCTTC
size: .; D: .; J: TRBJ1-2; V: TRBV10-3; CDR3: CAISESPGTIYGYTF; DNA: TGTGCCATCAGTGAGTCCCCCGGGACAATCTATGGCTACACCTTC
size: few; D: TRBD2; J: TRBJ2-1; V: TRBV29-1; CDR3: CSVELVGGRSDYNEQFF; DNA: TGCAGCGTTGAATTGGTGGGCGGGAGATCAGACTACAATGAGCAGTTCTTC
size: .; D: .; J: TRBJ2-1; V: TRBV24-1; CDR3: CATSDLGTEQFF; DNA: TGTGCCACCAGTGATTTAGGGACGGAGCAGTTCTTC
size: .; D: TRBD1; J: TRBJ2-1; V: TRBV19; CDR3: CASSMGTGFYNEQFF; DNA: TGTGCCAGTAGTATGGGGACAGGCTTCTACAATGAGCAGTTCTTC
size: .; D: .; J: TRBJ2-1; V: TRBV24-1; CDR3: CATSDRGIYNEQFF; DNA: TGTGCCACCAGTGATAGGGGAATCTACAATGAGCAGTTCTTC